What follows are 25 T cell receptor beta chains derived from one specimen sequenced in a study of T cells after yellow fever vaccination. TCRdb ran MiXCR on the 5' RACE reads and lists one entry per CDR3 protein. Among approximately 240,000 distinct CDR3 sequences, approximately 3.5% were seen once, and the ten largest hold around 19%. The source was PBMCs, collected 15 days after the yellow fever booster vaccination. The receptors were sampled from a man aged 18 to 30 who received the YFV17D yellow fever vaccine.

This clonotype was seen at least ten times. V gene TRBV4-1 combines with J gene TRBJ2-7; 7 positions match TRBD1. Germline CDR1 MGHRA, CDR2 YSYEKL. This CDR3 has 13 residues. J gave up 5 bases and V 4 bases, and 5 bases lay outside the gene matches. This chain's CDR3 is CASSPDRAHEQYF. The DNA for the CDR3 is TGCGCCAGCAGCCCAGACAGGGCCCACGAGCAGTACTTC.

This clonotype was counted many times. The chain combines TRBV11-2 with TRBJ2-1; perhaps TRBD1 as D (6 bases). Trimming shortened V by 5 bases and J by 3 bases, and 14 bases separated the two germline ends. The CDR3 has 15 amino acids. Germline assignment: CDR1 SGHAT and CDR2 FQNNGV. CDR3: CASSVSGHLYNEQFF. CDR3 sequence (DNA): TGTGCCAGCAGCGTCTCGGGACACCTCTACAATGAGCAGTTCTTC.

This clonotype has at least ten counts. The V and J genes are TRBV20-1 and TRBJ2-7; TRBD2 might be the D (6 bases). This CDR3 has 13 residues. Germline CDR1 reads DFQATT; CDR2 reads SNEGSKA (reference sequence). Trimming took off 3 bases at V and 4 bases at J, with 13 bases between the two ends. The CDR3 nucleotides are TGCAGTGCTAGCGGGGGAGAGGGGTACGAGCAGTACTTC. Protein sequence: CSASGGEGYEQYF.

Ten or more counts support this clonotype. The gene calls are TRBV12-3 or TRBV12-4 and TRBJ2-1; maybe TRBD2 (6 bases). Trimming took 8 bases from V and 0 from J, leaving 14 bases between them. The CDR3 extends over 15 amino acids. The CDR3 region is CASLLARSSYNEQFF. The CDR3 DNA reads TGTGCCAGCCTACTAGCTCGCAGCTCCTACAATGAGCAGTTCTTC.

This clonotype came up many times. This chain joins TRBV5-4 and TRBJ2-1; D gene unclear. CDR1 and CDR2 from the germline V gene are SGHNT and YYREEE (reference sequence). CDR3 length: 15 residues. The germline V and J ends were trimmed by 0 bases and 4 bases, with 11 bases remaining between them. This CDR3 reads CASSLGPLVYNEQFF. CDR3 DNA: TGTGCCAGCAGCTTGGGACCACTTGTATACAATGAGCAGTTCTTC.

This clonotype was detected many times. The V and J genes are TRBV20-1 and TRBJ2-5; 9 positions match TRBD1. After removal of 3 bases from V and 5 bases from J, the junction contained 10 bases not matched to a gene. The CDR3 is made up of 15 amino acids. Germline assignment: CDR1 DFQATT and CDR2 SNEGSKA (reference sequence). CDR3 loop: CSARRRGQGRETQYF. The CDR3 DNA is TGCAGTGCTAGGAGGCGGGGACAGGGAAGGGAGACCCAGTACTTC.

The chain recombines TRBV7-2 with TRBJ2-6; 8 bases agree with TRBD1. The CDR3 is 17 residues long. With 5 bases clipped from V and 0 bases from J, the junction kept 6 bases outside the gene matches. CDR1 SGHTA and CDR2 FQGNSA come from the germline V gene. CDR3 sequence: CASSRDRLTSGANVLTF. CDR3 sequence (DNA): TGTGCCAGCAGCCGGGACAGGCTTACCTCTGGGGCCAACGTCCTGACTTTC.

In its sample, this clonotype was seen many times. The rearrangement uses TRBV7-8 and TRBJ1-2, with a weak D call TRBD1 (6 bases). Germline CDR1 and CDR2: SGHVS and FQNEAQ. The V end was cut by 1 base, the J end by 5 bases, with 14 bases between. The CDR3 is 15 residues long. CDR3: CASSLGAGVGYGYTF. For the CDR3, the DNA is TGTGCCAGCAGCTTAGGGGCAGGGGTTGGATATGGCTACACCTTC.

The chain is built from TRBV28 and TRBJ1-1; a possible D gene is TRBD1 (5 bases). CDR3 length: 15 amino acids. V was shortened by 2 bases and J by 0 bases, with 10 bases between the two germline ends. The V gene's germline CDR1 is MDHEN and CDR2 SYDVKM. This CDR3 is CASSLGGGLNTEAFF. The CDR3 DNA is TGTGCCAGCAGTTTAGGTGGGGGTCTGAACACTGAAGCTTTCTTT.

This clonotype was recorded at least ten times. The chain couples TRBV20-1 to TRBJ2-5; 7 bases line up with TRBD2. CDR1 DFQATT and CDR2 SNEGSKA come from the germline V gene (reference sequence). This CDR3 has 17 residues. J lost 1 base, V lost 5 bases, and 16 bases had no gene match. For the CDR3, the DNA is TGCAGTGCTCCCATCTTGCCAAGCGGGGCGCTCCAAGAGACCCAGTACTTC. It encodes CSAPILPSGALQETQYF.

This clonotype was picked up many times. V usage is TRBV5-1 and J usage is TRBJ1-1, with D hard to call. CDR3 length: 14 amino acids. Germline lookup yields CDR1 SGHRS and CDR2 YFSETQ. The V end lost 4 bases, the J end lost 1 base, and 11 bases lay between the germline ends. CDR3 sequence: CASSLSAGNTEAFF. As DNA, the CDR3 is TGCGCCAGCAGCCTGAGTGCAGGGAACACTGAAGCTTTCTTT.

This sequence joins TRBV24-1 and TRBJ2-1; the match to TRBD2 covers 11 bases. Trimming took 4 bases from V and 9 from J; bases not matched to a gene: 10. Germline V gene sequence: CDR1 KGHDR, CDR2 SFDVKD. The CDR3 extends over 16 amino acids. CDR3 protein: CATSDPFSGGACEQFF. CDR3 nucleotide sequence: TGTGCCACCAGTGACCCCTTTAGCGGGGGGGCCTGTGAGCAGTTCTTC.

This clonotype has just a few counts. The V gene is TRBV19, the J gene TRBJ1-1; D uncertain. Trimming took off 7 bases at V and 0 bases at J, with 9 bases between the two ends. Germline CDR1 LNHDA, CDR2 SQIVND (reference sequence). This CDR3 has 13 amino acids. CDR3 loop: CASMDLMNTEAFF. CDR3 nucleotide sequence: TGTGCCAGTATGGATCTTATGAACACTGAAGCTTTCTTT.

This clonotype has ten or more counts. The V and J genes are TRBV7-2 and TRBJ2-5; D perhaps matches TRBD2 (5 bases). This CDR3 has 13 amino acids. Per germline, CDR1 SGHTA and CDR2 FQGNSA. The V gene lost 5 bases and the J gene lost 5 bases, with 12 bases spanning the gap. For the CDR3, the DNA is TGTGCCAGCAGCCCTACGGGCGGGGAGACCCAGTACTTC. Translating gives CASSPTGGETQYF.

This clonotype was recorded many times. The chain recombines TRBV20-1 with TRBJ1-1; 8 positions match TRBD1. After removal of 2 bases from V and 4 bases from J, the junction contained 6 bases not matched to a gene. CDR3 length: 14 residues. Germline V gene sequence: CDR1 DFQATT, CDR2 SNEGSKA (reference sequence). CDR3 bases: TGCAGTGCTAGATCCGGGACAGGCACCACTGAAGCTTTCTTT. It translates to CSARSGTGTTEAFF.

This clonotype was detected ten times or more. This chain links TRBV4-2 with TRBJ2-1; 12 bases map to TRBD2. This CDR3 is built from 17 residues. Germline assignment: CDR1 LGHNA and CDR2 YNFKEQ. V was clipped by 2 bases and J by 0 bases; unmatched bases: 2. The CDR3 coding sequence is TGTGCCAGCAGCCAAAAGACTAGCGGGAGCTCCTACAATGAGCAGTTCTTC. This sequence encodes CASSQKTSGSSYNEQFF.

The sample holds many counts of this clonotype. Here the CDR3 DNA reads TGCGCCAGCAGCTTGTCGTTGGGGCGGGACACAGATACGCAGTATTTT. Amino acid sequence: CASSLSLGRDTDTQYF. The chain is built from TRBV5-1 and TRBJ2-3; D is possibly TRBD2 (6 bases). Germline-derived CDR1 and CDR2 are SGHRS and YFSETQ. This CDR3 region has 16 residues. The V gene lost 1 base and the J gene lost 2 bases, with 14 bases spanning the gap.

In this sample, this clonotype turned up many times. The chain couples TRBV7-8 to TRBJ1-1, with D perhaps TRBD1 (6 bases). Trimming took 0 bases from V and 4 from J, leaving 18 bases between them. In germline, CDR1 is SGHVS, CDR2 FQNEAQ. CDR3 length: 17 residues. For the CDR3, the DNA is TGTGCCAGCAGCTTAGCAATTTTAGGTCGCAGGGGCACTGAAGCTTTCTTT. This encodes CASSLAILGRRGTEAFF. Supplemented by reference TRBV7-8 and TRBJ1-1, the full variable domain reads GAGVSQSPRYKVAKRGQDVALRCDPISGHVSLFWYQQALGQGPEFLTYFQNEAQLDKSGLPSDRFFAERPEGSVSTLKIQRTQQEDSAVYLCASSLAILGRRGTEAFFGQGTRLTVV.

This clonotype was found many times. This chain links TRBV6-1 with TRBJ1-5, with D possibly being TRBD1 (6 bases). V lost 2 bases and J 4 bases, leaving 12 bases between the germline ends. The germline gives CDR1 MNHNS, CDR2 SASEGT. The CDR3 runs 15 residues. CDR3 residues: CASSEPGHINQPQHF. CDR3 sequence (DNA): TGTGCCAGCAGTGAACCGGGACATATAAATCAGCCCCAGCATTTT.

This clonotype appeared many times. CDR3: CASSPETGSYEQYV. CDR3 sequence (DNA): TGTGCCAGCAGCCCAGAGACAGGGTCCTACGAGCAGTACGTC. The chain carries TRBV7-2 and TRBJ2-7; TRBD1 aligns across 7 bases. The V gene end was trimmed by 5 bases and the J gene end by 1 base; junction bases not matched to a gene: 5. This CDR3 comprises 14 residues. Germline lookup yields CDR1 SGHTA and CDR2 FQGNSA.

This clonotype appeared many times. The chain uses TRBV5-1 and TRBJ2-7, with TRBD2 matching over 16 bases. The V gene's germline CDR1 is SGHRS and CDR2 YFSETQ. After removal of 4 bases from V and 3 bases from J, the junction contained 4 bases not matched to a gene. The CDR3 has 16 amino acids. For the CDR3, the DNA is TGCGCCAGCAGCCTGGGACTAGCGGGGGGGATCTACGAGCAGTACGTC. Amino acids: CASSLGLAGGIYEQYV.

This clonotype was observed many times. The rearrangement joins TRBV6-2 or TRBV6-3 to TRBJ2-1, with 14 bases that match TRBD2. Looked up from germline, CDR1 is MNHEY and CDR2 is SVGEGT. The CDR3 runs to 17 residues. V trimming: 4 bases; J trimming: 7 bases; junction bases outside the gene matches: 9. This CDR3 reads CASSSPLTSGGGNEQFF. CDR3 nucleotides: TGTGCCAGCAGTTCGCCCCTGACTAGCGGGGGGGGTAATGAGCAGTTCTTC.

There are many counts of this clonotype. V usage is TRBV7-8 and J usage is TRBJ1-2; no firm D call. The V end lost 4 bases, the J end lost 4 bases, and 22 bases lay between the germline ends. There are 17 residues in the CDR3. The germline gives CDR1 SGHVS, CDR2 FQNEAQ. In DNA form, the CDR3 reads TGTGCCAGCAGCTCACCGGGTCGACGGCAATGGGGCTATGGCTACACCTTC. Its protein product is CASSSPGRRQWGYGYTF.

This chain links TRBV19 with TRBJ1-5; D ambiguous. There are 14 residues in the CDR3. Trimming cost V 3 bases and J 0 bases, with 6 bases left between them. In germline, CDR1 is LNHDA, CDR2 SQIVND (reference sequence). The CDR3 spells CASSIHLSNQPQHF. For the CDR3, the DNA is TGTGCCAGTAGTATCCACCTTAGCAATCAGCCCCAGCATTTT.

This clonotype was seen many times. The genes are TRBV12-3 or TRBV12-4 and TRBJ2-5, with 12 bases identical to TRBD1. The CDR3 extends over 14 amino acids. J gave up 4 bases and V 5 bases, and 2 bases lay outside the gene matches. The CDR3 DNA is TGTGCCAGCAGTCCGGGACAGGGGGCAGAGACCCAGTACTTC. It yields the protein CASSPGQGAETQYF.